The clone carrying this T cell receptor (beta chain) was observed a handful of times. The data originate from a study of T-cell memory formation after mild COVID-19. MiXCR, run by TCRdb on the 5' RACE reads, gives a single entry per CDR3 protein. This sample has 300,000 to 350,000 distinct CDR3 sequences, with 15% to 20% found just once. Per the germline V gene, CDR1 is SGHTA and CDR2 is FQGNSA. V was trimmed by 1 base and J by 3 bases, leaving 16 bases between them. The CDR3 totals 17 residues. The chain has TRBV7-2 and TRBJ2-4, with D possibly matching TRBD1 (7 bases). The sequence came from a man aged 18 to 35 who had mild COVID-19 (a few samples of this study predate the infection). Cell type and time point are not known. Sequencing used PBMCs or a T cell subset sorted from them (not recorded which). CDR3 nucleotide sequence: TGTGCCAGCAGCTTAGGGAGGGACAGTTTCGGCAAAAACATTCAGTACTTC. It translates to CASSLGRDSFGKNIQYF.